This passage covers 20 T cell receptor beta chains from one sample sequenced in a study of OX40 agonist ivuxolimab in advanced cancers. Method: immunoSEQ multiplex PCR; TCRdb's copy keeps in-frame clones and lacks some. This table has approximately 46,000 clones, 77% appearing once. The sequenced sample was CD4+ or CD8+ T cells sorted from blood, obtained in a trial of the OX40 agonist ivuxolimab. These receptors were obtained from an adult with an advanced solid tumor such as melanoma, head and neck, liver or kidney cancer.

In this sample, this clone turned up once. V gene TRBV19 combines with J gene TRBJ2-3, with 10 bases lining up with TRBD1. CDR1 and CDR2 from the germline V gene are LNHDA and SQIVND (reference sequence). V trimming: 9 bases; J trimming: 3 bases; junction bases outside the gene matches: 6. The CDR3 has 14 residues. CDR3 residues: CASRDRGRTDTQYF. CDR3 coding DNA: TGTGCCAGCCGAGACAGGGGGCGGACAGATACGCAGTATTTT.

This clone was seen just once. The chain joins TRBV11-2 to TRBJ2-3; no firm D call. V lost 5 bases to trimming and J lost 1 base, with 10 bases between them. CDR1 is SGHAT and CDR2 is FQNNGV in the germline V gene. The CDR3 consists of 14 residues. The CDR3 sequence is CASSDWQGTDTQYF. The DNA of the CDR3 is TGTGCCAGCAGCGATTGGCAGGGCACAGATACGCAGTATTTT.

The genes are TRBV15 and TRBJ1-2; D might be TRBD1 (6 bases). Germline lookup yields CDR1 LNHNV and CDR2 YYDKDF (reference sequence). CDR3 length: 12 amino acids. V was trimmed by 3 bases and J by 7 bases, leaving 9 bases between them. CDR3 in DNA: TGTGCCACCAGCAGGGTAGGGGGTGGCTACACCTTC. Translating it yields CATSRVGGGYTF.

The V call is TRBV2, the J call TRBJ1-2; a possible D gene is TRBD1 (5 bases). Germline V gene lookup returns CDR1 SNHLY and CDR2 FYNNEI. The CDR3 is 15 amino acids. V shed 3 bases and J shed 5 bases, with 16 bases lying between them. As DNA, the CDR3 is TGTGCCAGCAGTGAGGGGCAGGCTTGGTCGTATGGCTACACCTTC. It translates to CASSEGQAWSYGYTF.

J is TRBJ2-5 and V is TRBV11-2, with a tentative D call TRBD2 (5 bases). The V gene lost 8 bases and the J gene lost 2 bases, with 9 bases spanning the gap. The CDR3 contains 12 residues. Germline CDR1 and CDR2: SGHAT and FQNNGV. The CDR3: CASRGSQETQYF. The CDR3 region has the DNA TGTGCCAGCCGGGGATCGCAAGAGACCCAGTACTTC.

The chain joins TRBV6-5 to TRBJ1-1, with 7 nucleotides matching TRBD1. CDR1 MNHEY and CDR2 SVGAGI come from the germline V gene. The J segment lost 5 bases and the V segment lost 6 bases, leaving 9 bases of the junction unmatched. The CDR3 is 14 residues long. The CDR3 bases are TGTGCCAGCAGCCCCCGACAGGGCGTTACTGAAGCTTTCTTT. It is translated as CASSPRQGVTEAFF.

The table lists this clone with a count of one. This chain connects TRBV5-1 to TRBJ2-5; no firm D call. From germline, CDR1 is SGHRS and CDR2 YFSETQ. Trimming pared 2 bases from V and 0 bases from J, leaving 11 bases between. The CDR3 extends over 15 amino acids. CDR3 residues: CASSFTHRYQETQYF. CDR3 nucleotide sequence: TGCGCCAGCAGCTTCACCCATAGGTACCAAGAGACCCAGTACTTC.

The rearrangement joins TRBV7-6 to TRBJ2-5, with 7 nucleotides matching TRBD2. Trimming took 1 base from V and 5 from J; bases not matched to a gene: 7. The germline CDR1 and CDR2 sequences are SGHVS and FNYEAQ. The CDR3 contains 15 residues. The CDR3 bases are TGTGCCAGCAGCTTAGGTTCGGGGACTATGGAGACCCAGTACTTC. Protein product: CASSLGSGTMETQYF.

The rearrangement links TRBV18 to TRBJ1-2; tentative D call: TRBD1 (6 bases). This CDR3 has 13 amino acids. Germline CDR1 is KGHSH and CDR2 is LQKENI. With 5 bases removed from V and 7 bases from J, the gap between germline ends came to 14 bases. The CDR3 spells CASSSSGQFGYTF. The CDR3, as DNA: TGTGCCAGCTCATCATCTGGACAGTTTGGCTACACCTTC.

This chain connects TRBV7-3 to TRBJ2-3; TRBD1 aligns across 10 bases. Trimming removed 0 bases from V and 6 bases from J; junction bases left unmatched: 3. The CDR3 is 15 residues long. Germline-derived CDR1 and CDR2 are SGHTA and FQGTGA. The CDR3 reads CASSLTGQGDDTQYF. CDR3 bases: TGTGCCAGCAGCTTAACAGGACAGGGGGACGATACGCAGTATTTT.

The J gene is TRBJ2-7, the V gene TRBV11-3, with unresolved D. The V and J ends lost 0 bases and 4 bases respectively, with 7 bases between them. This CDR3 is built from 13 residues. Germline V lookup: CDR1 SGHNT, CDR2 YENEEA. In DNA, the CDR3 is TGTGCCAGCAGCTTAGATACGGGTTACGAGCAGTACTTC. Residues: CASSLDTGYEQYF. The complete variable domain, with remaining parts taken from reference TRBV11-3 and TRBJ2-7, reads EAGVVQSPRYKIIEKKQPVAFWCNPISGHNTLYWYLQNLGQGPELLIRYENEEAVDDSQLPKDRFSAERLKGVDSTLKIQPAELGDSAVYLCASSLDTGYEQYFGPGTRLTVT.

The V gene is TRBV11-2, the J gene TRBJ2-7, with TRBD2 identical over 12 bases. This CDR3 contains 15 residues. The V segment lost 3 bases and the J segment 4 bases; nucleotides outside the gene matches: 4. Germline lookup yields CDR1 SGHAT and CDR2 FQNNGV. This chain's CDR3 is CASSFRLAGDYEQYF. The CDR3 DNA reads as TGTGCCAGCAGCTTCCGACTAGCGGGAGATTACGAGCAGTACTTC.

This sequence joins TRBV6-1 and TRBJ2-7; 11 positions match TRBD2. V dropped 3 bases and J dropped 5; count of bases not matched to a gene: 6. The CDR3 loop spans 15 amino acids. Germline values: CDR1 MNHNS, CDR2 SASEGT. The CDR3 loop is CASSDSGLAADEQYF. CDR3 DNA sequence: TGTGCCAGCAGTGATTCGGGACTAGCGGCCGACGAGCAGTACTTC.

The chain has TRBV5-4 and TRBJ1-1; 7 nucleotides line up with TRBD1. The CDR3 extends over 13 amino acids. V was pared by 3 bases and J by 7 bases, with 6 bases of the junction left unmatched. The V gene's germline CDR1 is SGHNT and CDR2 YYREEE (reference sequence). The CDR3 protein is CASSWPGQYEAFF. The CDR3, as DNA: TGTGCCAGCAGCTGGCCGGGACAGTATGAAGCTTTCTTT.

V and J are TRBV5-5 and TRBJ1-1, with 8 bases that match TRBD1. The germline V gene encodes CDR1 SGHKS and CDR2 YYEKEE (reference sequence). This CDR3 has 13 amino acids. With 4 bases clipped from V and 7 bases from J, the junction kept 6 bases outside the gene matches. CDR3 sequence: CASSATGGGEAFF. The CDR3 DNA reads as TGTGCCAGCAGCGCCACAGGGGGAGGTGAAGCTTTCTTT.

This clone was counted only a few times. This chain connects TRBV5-1 to TRBJ2-5; maybe TRBD2 (6 bases). Germline assignment: CDR1 SGHRS and CDR2 YFSETQ. There are 13 residues in the CDR3. Between the trimmed V and J ends, which lost 4 bases and 5 bases, there was a span of 12 bases. CDR3 region: CASSTTSSETQYF. In DNA form, the CDR3 reads TGCGCCAGCAGCACGACTAGTTCGGAGACCCAGTACTTC.

V usage is TRBV4-2 and J usage is TRBJ2-6, with TRBD1 matching 9 bases. This CDR3 is built from 17 residues. V was clipped by 1 base and J by 2 bases; unmatched bases: 3. The germline gives CDR1 LGHNA, CDR2 YNFKEQ. The chain's CDR3 is CASSQVQGAAGANVLTF. DNA for the CDR3: TGTGCCAGCAGCCAAGTACAGGGGGCAGCTGGGGCCAACGTCCTGACTTTC.

V and J are TRBV4-1 and TRBJ2-1; D might be TRBD2 (5 bases). Germline assignment: CDR1 MGHRA and CDR2 YSYEKL. The CDR3 contains 17 residues. The germline V and J ends were trimmed by 4 bases and 5 bases, with 21 bases remaining between them. The CDR3 DNA sequence: TGCGCCAGCAGCCCTGGCGCCCGGGGTAGCCTTAACAATGAGCAGTTCTTC. Translation: CASSPGARGSLNNEQFF.

This clone was seen a few times. The CDR3 DNA is TGTGCCAGTAGTATAGGGCCTGGGGGGGGAAGCAATCAGCCCCAGCATTTT. Translated: CASSIGPGGGSNQPQHF. This chain joins TRBV19 and TRBJ1-5; tentative D call: TRBD1 (5 bases). The germline V gene encodes CDR1 LNHDA and CDR2 SQIVND (reference sequence). Trimming stripped 1 base from V and 1 base from J, with 14 bases between. The CDR3 is 17 amino acids.

As to this clone: The sample has other DNA sequences that encode this CDR3 too. The chain recombines TRBV28 with TRBJ2-7; possibly TRBD2 for D (6 bases). Germline CDR1 reads MDHEN; CDR2 reads SYDVKM. CDR3 length: 16 residues. V gave up 4 bases and J gave up 6 bases, with 22 bases separating them. The CDR3 reads CASSSGGEGDHLEQYF. CDR3 sequence (DNA): TGTGCCAGCAGTTCAGGAGGGGAAGGGGACCACCTCGAGCAGTACTTC.